The T cell receptor (beta chain) described here comes from a study of vaccination and CD4 T cells after COVID-19. Treatment specified: approximately nine-day PBMC culture with coronavirus spike peptide pools or control peptides (ViraFEST assay). It was before the COVID-19 pandemic (2011-2018) that the unexposed donor's CD4+ T cells were collected. The Oncomine TCR Beta short-read assay was applied to DNA of cultured CD4+ T cells. TCRdb reanalysed the PCR reads using MiXCR and keeps one entry per CDR3 protein. The sample holds roughly 5,300 distinct CDR3 sequences; less than 70% are singletons and the top ten take under 55%. Turning to this clonotype: Its antigen remains unknown.

Germline CDR1 SGHDN, CDR2 FVKESK. The CDR3 loop spans 15 amino acids. Germline trimming cut 4 bases from V and 3 bases from J; bases unmatched to any gene: 9. This sequence joins TRBV14 and TRBJ2-7; TRBD1 agrees at 7 bases. Sequencing used CD4+ T cells from blood, cultured in vitro. This TCR was sampled from a human donor in good health. DNA of the CDR3: TGTGCCAGCAGCCTCTCGATGGGGACAGTCTACGAGCAGTACTTC. As protein: CASSLSMGTVYEQYF.